This is a list of T cell receptor beta chains from one sample in a study of blood T cell repertoires in COVID-19. Profiling relied on immunoSEQ multiplex PCR, and the TCRdb table lists in-frame clones only, not all of them. The table records 70,000 to 95,000 clones, around 92% of them present only once. The specimen sequenced was peripheral blood. These receptors all come from a man aged 45-60 years with COVID-19, enrolled during active disease. Each CDR3 is given with its conserved first and last residue. A D gene is named only where the DNA matches it firmly. Only some rows state a clone size, as once, few, many or a class for expanded clones.

v_gene,j_gene,abundance,d_gene,CDR3nt,CDR3aa
TRBV14,TRBJ1-1,NA,NA,TGTGCCAGCAGCCAAACCAGCGACAGGTGGGGTACTGAAGCTTTCTTT,CASSQTSDRWGTEAFF
TRBV28,TRBJ2-1,NA,TRBD2,TGTGCCAGCAGAAAGCTAGCGGGGGCCCTCTACAATGAGCAGTTCTTC,CASRKLAGALYNEQFF
TRBV28,TRBJ2-1,NA,TRBD2,TGTGCCAGCACCCGGGGTAGCGGGTTCAATGAGCAGTTCTTC,CASTRGSGFNEQFF
TRBV18,TRBJ1-1,NA,NA,TGTGCCAGCTCACCGCTGACAGGAGGCACTGAAGCTTTCTTT,CASSPLTGGTEAFF
TRBV7-8,TRBJ1-5,NA,TRBD1,TGTGCCAGCAGCTTGGGACAGGGATATCAGCCCCAGCATTTT,CASSLGQGYQPQHF
TRBV28,TRBJ1-3,NA,NA,TGTGCCAGCAGTTTCTTGGTAGAGCCAAACACCATATATTTT,CASSFLVEPNTIYF
TRBV7-2,TRBJ2-5,NA,TRBD1,TGTGCCAGCAGCTCACAGGACAGGTGGCTCCAAGAGACCCAGTACTTC,CASSSQDRWLQETQYF
TRBV7-9,TRBJ2-1,NA,NA,TGTGCCAGCAGCTTAGCTACAGGGATATACAATGAGCAGTTCTTC,CASSLATGIYNEQFF
TRBV6-2/TRBV6-3,TRBJ2-7,NA,TRBD2,TGTGCCAGCAGTTACTCGATTTCGCCCAGCGGGGGGAAATACGAGCAGTACTTC,CASSYSISPSGGKYEQYF
TRBV5-4,TRBJ2-7,NA,TRBD2,TGTGCCAGCAGCTGGGGCCCGACTAGCGGGGGCGTCTTCTCCTACGAGCAGTACTTC,CASSWGPTSGGVFSYEQYF
TRBV27,TRBJ1-4,NA,NA,TGTGCCAGCAGTTTAGTGGGCTTGGGTGAAAAACTGTTTTTT,CASSLVGLGEKLFF
TRBV18,TRBJ2-2,NA,TRBD1,TGTGCCAGCTCGGCCACCCCTCCGGGACAGGGGTTTGGCGGGGAGCTGTTTTTT,CASSATPPGQGFGGELFF
TRBV4-3,TRBJ1-2,NA,NA,TGCGCCAGCAGCCAAGATTACCGACAGACAGATGGCTACACCTTC,CASSQDYRQTDGYTF
TRBV28,TRBJ2-7,NA,TRBD1,TGTGCCAGCAGTTCTAATCCGACAGGGCCCCACGAGCAGTACTTC,CASSSNPTGPHEQYF
TRBV11-2,TRBJ1-2,NA,NA,TGTGCCAGCAGCTTAGTGGAGTTGAGGGGCTACACCTTC,CASSLVELRGYTF
TRBV6-2/TRBV6-3,TRBJ2-5,NA,TRBD2,TGTGCCAGCAGTTACCTAGCGGGGGAGTCAGGGACCCAGTACTTC,CASSYLAGESGTQYF
TRBV6-1,TRBJ2-3,NA,TRBD1,TGTGCCAGCAGTGAAAAGCGGACAGGGGGCGCAGATACGCAGTATTTT,CASSEKRTGGADTQYF
TRBV7-8,TRBJ1-1,few,NA,TGTGCCAGCAGCTTAGATCCAGGGAAATTCTCTGAAGCTTTCTTT,CASSLDPGKFSEAFF
TRBV6-6,TRBJ1-1,NA,NA,TGTGCCAGCAGTCTTGTTCCGGGGACTGAAGCTTTCTTT,CASSLVPGTEAFF
TRBV19,TRBJ1-2,once,NA,TGTGCCAGTAGTACCCCAGAACATGGCTACACCTTC,CASSTPEHGYTF
TRBV7-8,TRBJ1-5,NA,TRBD1,TGTGCCAGCAGCCCTTATGGACAGGGTAAGAATCAGCCCCAGCATTTT,CASSPYGQGKNQPQHF
TRBV7-2,TRBJ1-1,NA,TRBD1,TGTGCCAGCAGCCGCCGCGTCGCAGGACAGGGGAACACTGAAGCTTTCTTT,CASSRRVAGQGNTEAFF
TRBV5-1,TRBJ2-7,NA,NA,TGCGCCAGCAGAATAGGCGGGGACTCCTACGAGCAGTACTTC,CASRIGGDSYEQYF
TRBV7-3,TRBJ1-2,once,NA,TGTGCCAGCAGTCTTCAAGGGGCTTCCCCCTATGGCTACACCTTC,CASSLQGASPYGYTF
TRBV6-2/TRBV6-3,TRBJ1-1,NA,TRBD1,TGTGCCAGCAGCCAATGGGGACAGGAGAACACTGAAGCTTTCTTT,CASSQWGQENTEAFF
TRBV3-1/TRBV3-2,TRBJ1-5,NA,TRBD1,TGTGCCAGCAGCCAAGAAAATTTGGACAGGAGGTATCAGCCCCAGCATTTT,CASSQENLDRRYQPQHF
TRBV27,TRBJ1-3,NA,NA,TGTGCCATCACACAGAAACCCTCTGGAAACACCATATATTTT,CAITQKPSGNTIYF
TRBV25-1,TRBJ2-2,NA,NA,TGTGCCAGCAGTGATTCAGGGTGGACCGGGGAGCTGTTTTTT,CASSDSGWTGELFF
TRBV9,TRBJ1-1,few,NA,TGTGCCAGCAGCGGCCACCATGAGATCGCAGGCCGGACTGAAGCTTTCTTT,CASSGHHEIAGRTEAFF
TRBV9,TRBJ1-2,NA,TRBD1,TGTGCCAGCAGCAGAGGACAGGGGGCTCACTATGGCTACACCTTC,CASSRGQGAHYGYTF
TRBV9,TRBJ2-7,NA,NA,TGTGCCAGCAGCGTAAGTGTGGGGCACGAGCAGTACTTC,CASSVSVGHEQYF
TRBV29-1,TRBJ2-2,NA,TRBD1,TGCAGCGTAGACAGGGCTAACACCGGGGAGCTGTTTTTT,CSVDRANTGELFF
TRBV7-9,TRBJ2-3,NA,TRBD2,TGTGCCAGCAGCTTAGACGGGGGGGCCGGAGATACGCAGTATTTT,CASSLDGGAGDTQYF
TRBV6-2/TRBV6-3,TRBJ2-1,NA,TRBD1,TGTGCCAGCAGTTACGCCCGACAGGGGTTCCATAACTCCTACAATGAGCAGTTCTTC,CASSYARQGFHNSYNEQFF
TRBV7-2,TRBJ1-4,NA,TRBD1,TGTGCCAGCAGCTTCGGGACAGGGCGGGAAAAACTGTTTTTT,CASSFGTGREKLFF
TRBV2,TRBJ1-6,NA,TRBD1,TGTGCCAGCATCTGGACAGGAGCCAATTCACCCCTCCACTTT,CASIWTGANSPLHF
TRBV18,TRBJ2-7,NA,TRBD1,TGTGCCAGCTCACTCGGGACAGGGGTTGTTATCGACGAGCAGTACTTC,CASSLGTGVVIDEQYF
TRBV2,TRBJ2-5,NA,NA,TGTGCCAGCAGTGAGCGGGACCAAGAGACCCAGTACTTC,CASSERDQETQYF
TRBV3-1/TRBV3-2,TRBJ2-2,NA,TRBD1,TGTGCCAGCAGCCAAGGTGGACAGGGGAGCACCGGGGAGCTGTTTTTT,CASSQGGQGSTGELFF
TRBV6-5,TRBJ1-2,NA,TRBD1,TGTGCCAGCAACCGGGACAGGGGAACTCTGAATGGCTACACCTTC,CASNRDRGTLNGYTF
TRBV30,TRBJ1-6,NA,NA,TGTGCCTGGAGTTTGAGGTTTAATTCACCCCTCCACTTT,CAWSLRFNSPLHF
TRBV7-8,TRBJ2-3,NA,NA,TGTGCCAGCAGCTTAATTATGGATACGCAGTATTTT,CASSLIMDTQYF
TRBV2,TRBJ1-1,NA,NA,TGTGCCAGCAGGGACACAGGACGCACTGAAGCTTTCTTT,CASRDTGRTEAFF
TRBV5-1,TRBJ2-3,NA,TRBD2,TGCGCCAGCAGTTCCGGGGGGGCCGGGGACACAGATACGCAGTATTTT,CASSSGGAGDTDTQYF
TRBV21-1,TRBJ2-3,NA,NA,TGTGCCAGCATCAACAGGGGGGGCACAGATACGCAGTATTTT,CASINRGGTDTQYF
TRBV27,TRBJ2-1,NA,NA,TGTGCCAGCAGTCCCCGAGGGGCCGGGGGATACAATGAGCAGTTCTTC,CASSPRGAGGYNEQFF
TRBV12-3/TRBV12-4,TRBJ2-1,once,NA,TGTGCCAGTAGGGGTTTGACTTTAAATGAGCAGTTCTTC,CASRGLTLNEQFF
TRBV4-1,TRBJ1-1,NA,NA,TGCGCCAGCAGCCTGAATCCCGCGATGGACACTGAAGCTTTCTTT,CASSLNPAMDTEAFF